Listed below are T cell receptor beta chains from one sample, sequenced in a study of response to subunit inactivated influenza vaccine. TCRdb fed the RT-PCR reads into MiXCR, producing one record per CDR3 protein. The table lists about 540,000 distinct CDR3 sequences, around a quarter of them singletons. This sample was also put to use in a study of T cells expressing NK-cell markers.

Source: CD4+ T cells sorted from PBMCs, taken 11 to 12 days after vaccination. These TCRs come from a man aged 45-65 years who received an inactivated influenza vaccine. Both conserved end residues are part of each CDR3.

V | CDR3
TRBV6-1 | CASSVWQAGYEQYF
TRBV24-1 | CATSDPSGGQDEQFF
TRBV4-3 | CASSPRYPGELFF
TRBV5-5 | CASSLGLGRAEAFF
TRBV10-3 | CAIRRTSGRRETQYF
TRBV5-1 | CASSSPRNTGELFF
TRBV7-9 | CASSLASGSSATQYF
TRBV12-3/TRBV12-4 | CASRYRLAANTGELFF
TRBV20-1 | CSARDRVTQYF
TRBV20-1 | CSARGGEGYTF
TRBV6-1 | CTGRRENFNEQFF
TRBV2 | CASSDLGDSYTGELFF
TRBV6-5 | CASSYSASGSGKQYF
TRBV20-1 | CSAGGHTGVAQPQHF
TRBV20-1 | CSAPIQGNYGYTF
TRBV20-1 | CSAIRLLDSVETQYF
TRBV7-9 | CASSLTPSGSSHNEQFF
TRBV28 | CASGKYRGSYEQYF
TRBV2 | CASSEAAGRSGNTIYF
TRBV2 | CASLSGVGSDTQYF
TRBV18 | CASSPRGTVQTYEQYF
TRBV27 | CASSTTSGANVYEQFF
TRBV14 | CASSQVTGVEQYF
TRBV4-1 | CASSQDLRGRWSNQPQHF
TRBV7-3 | CASSYRGGSVSYNEQFF
TRBV5-6 | CASSLALRPSYGYTF
TRBV6-5 | CASSYSKWPGTAEETQYF
TRBV5-1 | CASSQTAASYEQYF
TRBV24-1 | CATSDWDRGTSYNEQFF
TRBV18 | CASSPGLAGMNEQFF
TRBV20-1 | CSADAGRRQYF
TRBV7-3 | CASSRLAGGPGGTDTQYF
TRBV7-2 | CASSFTVEDSPLHF
TRBV7-2 | CASSRPPGSANSPLHF
TRBV10-3 | CAIRNRQTSSYEQYF
TRBV12-3/TRBV12-4 | CASSLLGESNEQFF
TRBV27 | CASSSLSGSPLHF
TRBV9 | CASSVAPRGENEQFF
TRBV5-6 | CASRRDRGRTGELFF
TRBV27 | CASSPGDRQNEKLFF
TRBV20-1 | CSARDPRRTNQPQHF
TRBV4-1 | CASSQSSPQGGTEAFF
TRBV10-3 | CAISVGQGAIYEQYF
TRBV20-1 | CSATSGTSGTYSYEQYF
TRBV3-1 | CASSPLDGPEAFF
TRBV5-5 | CASSSAWNYPTEAFF
TRBV16 | CASSQSFQGASGYTF
TRBV6-2/TRBV6-3 | CASSYSGLANYEQYF
TRBV18 | CASSTKQGTEAFF
TRBV9 | CASSVELLDTQYF
TRBV5-1 | CASSPALRTARETQYF
TRBV7-9 | CASGLSTGRYETQYF
TRBV15 | CATRRQGSYEQYF
TRBV10-3 | CAISEVARMRGAYEQYF
TRBV28 | CASSLLPGQGGSPLHF
TRBV20-1 | CSAPGQASNEKLFF
TRBV6-1 | CASTPGVSYEQYF
TRBV27 | CASSLGRIVALDEQFF
TRBV2 | CASSEVFSGWTAAGEQYF
TRBV6-1 | CASRISGYTDTQYF